Listed below are T cell receptor beta chains from one sample, sequenced in a study of cytomegalovirus exposure and HLA in healthy donors. Sequenced by immunoSEQ multiplex PCR; TCRdb stores in-frame clones only, minus some. The sample table includes around 200,000 clones. Sequencing was carried out using PBMCs. The receptors come from a girl aged 2 to 9 in good health and CMV-seropositive. Each CDR3 is given with its conserved first and last residue. Fields, in order: CDR3 protein, CDR3 DNA, J gene, D gene, V gene. The D gene is left open where the match is weak.

CDR3: CASSPTGLAGGIEQFF
DNA: TGCGCCAGCAGCCCAACCGGACTAGCGGGAGGCATTGAGCAGTTCTTC
J: TRBJ2-1
D: TRBD2
V: TRBV5-1

CDR3: CASSFRGPNTEAFF
DNA: TGCGCCAGCAGCTTCAGGGGGCCGAACACTGAAGCTTTCTTT
J: TRBJ1-1
D: TRBD1
V: TRBV5-1

CDR3: CASSLEPSTGGYEQYF
DNA: TGTGCCAGCAGCTTGGAACCTTCCACGGGGGGTTACGAGCAGTACTTC
J: TRBJ2-7
D: TRBD2
V: TRBV11-2

CDR3: CASSPPGTYYEQYF
DNA: TGTGCCAGCTCACCTCCCGGAACGTACTACGAGCAGTACTTC
J: TRBJ2-7
D: -
V: TRBV18

CDR3: CASSFEVGFNQPQHF
DNA: TGTGCCAGCAGCTTCGAGGTCGGTTTCAATCAGCCCCAGCATTTT
J: TRBJ1-5
D: -
V: TRBV7-8

CDR3: CASAGKSNQPQHF
DNA: TGTGCGAGCGCGGGAAAGAGCAATCAGCCCCAGCATTTT
J: TRBJ1-5
D: -
V: TRBV27

CDR3: CASSLLQGASYNEQFF
DNA: TGTGCCAGCAGCTTATTGCAGGGGGCTTCCTACAATGAGCAGTTCTTC
J: TRBJ2-1
D: TRBD1
V: TRBV13

CDR3: CASRVAGKSSYEQYF
DNA: TGTGCCAGCAGGGTAGCGGGGAAAAGCTCCTACGAGCAGTACTTC
J: TRBJ2-7
D: TRBD2
V: TRBV28

CDR3: CASRMDRRRDQPQHF
DNA: TGCGCCAGCAGGATGGACAGGCGGCGGGATCAGCCCCAGCATTTT
J: TRBJ1-5
D: TRBD1
V: TRBV10-2

CDR3: CASFQSVGSSDYGYTF
DNA: TGTGCCAGCTTCCAGTCCGTGGGGAGCTCGGACTATGGCTACACCTTC
J: TRBJ1-2
D: -
V: TRBV7-9

CDR3: CATRIGGAADTQYF
DNA: TGTGCCACCCGCATTGGCGGCGCCGCAGATACGCAGTATTTT
J: TRBJ2-3
D: -
V: TRBV10-3

CDR3: CASTVGTGANVLTF
DNA: TGTGCCAGCACGGTCGGGACTGGGGCCAACGTCCTGACTTTC
J: TRBJ2-6
D: -
V: TRBV7-9

CDR3: CASSIDGLGGYEQYF
DNA: TGTGCCAGTAGTATAGATGGATTAGGGGGCTACGAGCAGTACTTC
J: TRBJ2-7
D: -
V: TRBV19

CDR3: CAWEYRGSGNTIYF
DNA: TGTGCCTGGGAATACAGGGGCTCTGGAAACACCATATATTTT
J: TRBJ1-3
D: TRBD1
V: TRBV30

CDR3: CASSLAAHSSYNEQFF
DNA: TGCGCCAGCAGCTTGGCCGCGCACAGCTCCTACAATGAGCAGTTCTTC
J: TRBJ2-1
D: -
V: TRBV5-1

CDR3: CASRGRENYGYTF
DNA: TGTGCCAGCAGAGGACGGGAGAACTATGGCTACACCTTC
J: TRBJ1-2
D: -
V: TRBV6-1

CDR3: CASSPPVAVTFYGYTF
DNA: TGTGCCAGTAGCCCTCCCGTAGCCGTTACTTTCTATGGCTACACCTTC
J: TRBJ1-2
D: -
V: TRBV19

CDR3: CASVAGGPYNEQFF
DNA: TGTGCCAGCGTAGCGGGAGGACCTTACAATGAGCAGTTCTTC
J: TRBJ2-1
D: TRBD2
V: TRBV28

CDR3: CASSRTSGQETQYF
DNA: TGCGCCAGCTCGAGGACTAGCGGCCAAGAGACCCAGTACTTC
J: TRBJ2-5
D: TRBD2
V: TRBV10-2

CDR3: CASRSPRRAPGNTIYF
DNA: TGTGCCAGCAGATCGCCGCGGAGGGCCCCTGGAAACACCATATATTTT
J: TRBJ1-3
D: -
V: TRBV28

CDR3: CASSDRENTEAFF
DNA: TGTGCCAGCAGTGACAGAGAAAACACTGAAGCTTTCTTT
J: TRBJ1-1
D: -
V: TRBV6-4

CDR3: CASSQVSGLGTPYEQYF
DNA: TGCGCCAGCAGCCAAGTTTCCGGTTTGGGCACTCCCTACGAGCAGTACTTC
J: TRBJ2-7
D: -
V: TRBV4-1

CDR3: CASSSPAGWYF
DNA: TGTGCCAGCAGTTCGCCGGCCGGGTGGTACTTC
J: TRBJ2-7
D: -
V: TRBV28

CDR3: CASSFATSGSQRNEQFF
DNA: TGTGCCAGCAGTTTTGCGACTAGCGGGAGCCAGCGGAATGAGCAGTTCTTC
J: TRBJ2-1
D: TRBD2
V: TRBV27

CDR3: CASSPDSSGANVLTF
DNA: TGTGCCAGCAGTCCGGACAGCTCTGGGGCCAACGTCCTGACTTTC
J: TRBJ2-6
D: -
V: TRBV27

CDR3: CASSSLDTGELFF
DNA: TGTGCCAGCAGTTCACTTGACACCGGGGAGCTGTTTTTT
J: TRBJ2-2
D: -
V: TRBV28

CDR3: CASSLGTSPTDTQYF
DNA: TGTGCCAGCAGCTTAGGGACTAGCCCCACAGATACGCAGTATTTT
J: TRBJ2-3
D: TRBD2
V: TRBV7-6

CDR3: CASSLEPGQGSHTQYF
DNA: TGTGCCAGCAGCTTGGAGCCGGGACAGGGCTCTCATACGCAGTATTTT
J: TRBJ2-3
D: TRBD1
V: TRBV5-4

CDR3: CASTRLAASTDTQYF
DNA: TGCGCCAGCACCCGACTAGCGGCTAGCACAGATACGCAGTATTTT
J: TRBJ2-3
D: TRBD2
V: TRBV5-1

CDR3: CASSIANGQGLGANVLTF
DNA: TGTGCCAGTAGTATAGCCAACGGACAGGGGTTAGGGGCCAACGTCCTGACTTTC
J: TRBJ2-6
D: TRBD1
V: TRBV19

CDR3: CASSRDWPQFF
DNA: TGTGCCAGCAGCCGGGACTGGCCTCAGTTCTTC
J: TRBJ2-1
D: -
V: TRBV7-9

CDR3: CASSLDTPGPYGYTF
DNA: TGTGCCAGCAGCCTGGACACCCCGGGTCCGTACGGCTACACCTTC
J: TRBJ1-2
D: -
V: TRBV7-9